Each of the 10 T cell receptor beta chains below was sequenced from the same sample in a study of monozygotic twins with inflammatory bowel disease. TCRdb reworked the 5' RACE reads into one entry per CDR3 protein, no DNA. Its listing shows under 150,000 distinct CDR3 sequences. The sequencing sample was made of blood. The receptors shown here come from a human donor with ulcerative colitis or Crohn's disease, or a healthy co-twin of an affected twin (not recorded which).

This CDR3 reads CASSQEVAGNTDTQYF. The chain employs TRBV4-3 and TRBJ2-3; TCRdb outputs TRBD2, but without DNA this stays unchecked. The CDR3 spans 16 residues. Germline CDR1 and CDR2: LGHNA and YSLEER.

The chain couples TRBV18 to TRBJ1-1. CDR3 size: 13 residues. Per germline, CDR1 KGHSH and CDR2 LQKENI. CDR3 amino acids: CASSPPARTEAFF.

The rearrangement links TRBV9 to TRBJ1-2. The V gene's germline CDR1 is SGDLS and CDR2 YYNGEE. The CDR3 contains 13 residues. The CDR3 sequence is CASSVEVNYGYTF. Full variable domain (outside the CDR3, taken from reference TRBV9 and TRBJ1-2): DSGVTQTPKHLITATGQRVTLRCSPRSGDLSVYWYQQSLDQGLQFLIQYYNGEERAKGNILERFSAQQFPDLHSELNLSSLELGDSALYFCASSVEVNYGYTFGSGTRLTVV.

The chain is built from TRBV7-2 and TRBJ1-1; TCRdb indicates TRBD1, and absent DNA this call remains unverified. This CDR3 has 15 residues. The V gene's germline CDR1 is SGHTA and CDR2 FQGNSA. The CDR3: CASSQTPTGRAEAFF.

The chain recombines TRBV20-1 with TRBJ2-5; TCRdb names TRBD2, which stays unverified in the absence of DNA. This CDR3 comprises 12 residues. Germline CDR1 is DFQATT and CDR2 is SNEGSKA (reference sequence). The CDR3 sequence: CSAIGPEETQYF.

Here the CDR3 reads CASSQEANSGREQFF. The chain joins TRBV4-3 to TRBJ2-1; TCRdb outputs TRBD2, but without DNA this stays unchecked. CDR1 is LGHNA, CDR2 YSLEER, per germline. The CDR3 loop spans 15 amino acids.

This chain links TRBV20-1 with TRBJ1-5. Germline V gene data show CDR1 as DFQATT and CDR2 as SNEGSKA (reference sequence). This CDR3 region has 13 residues. CDR3 loop: CSAGQPPNQPQHF.

The chain couples TRBV7-2 to TRBJ1-6; TCRdb proposes TRBD1, but this gene call is untestable without DNA. Germline assignment: CDR1 SGHTA and CDR2 FQGNSA. The CDR3 sequence is 15 residues long. CDR3 protein: CASSSRTGSNSPLHF.

This chain links TRBV6-1 with TRBJ2-7; checking the TCRdb D call of TRBD1 is not possible without DNA. Germline CDR1 reads MNHNS; CDR2 reads SASEGT. The CDR3 has 15 residues. This CDR3 reads CASSERDGDPYEQYF.

The chain uses TRBV29-1 and TRBJ1-6. The germline gives CDR1 SQVTM, CDR2 ANQGSEA. The CDR3 has 13 amino acids. Here the CDR3 reads CSVGDYNNSPLHF.